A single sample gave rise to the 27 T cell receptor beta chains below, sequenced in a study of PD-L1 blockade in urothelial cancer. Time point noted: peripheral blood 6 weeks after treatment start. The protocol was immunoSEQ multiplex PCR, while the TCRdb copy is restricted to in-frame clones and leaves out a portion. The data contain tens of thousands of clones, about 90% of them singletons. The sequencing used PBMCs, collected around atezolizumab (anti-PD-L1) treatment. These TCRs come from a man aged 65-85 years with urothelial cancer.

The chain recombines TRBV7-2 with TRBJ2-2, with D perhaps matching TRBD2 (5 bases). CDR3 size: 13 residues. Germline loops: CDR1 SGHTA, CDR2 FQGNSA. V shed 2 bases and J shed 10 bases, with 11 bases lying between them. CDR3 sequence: CASSLTSIEELFF. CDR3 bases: TGTGCCAGCAGCTTAACTAGTATCGAGGAGCTGTTTTTT. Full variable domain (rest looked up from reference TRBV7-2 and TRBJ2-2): GAGVSQSPSNKVTEKGKDVELRCDPISGHTALYWYRQSLGQGLEFLIYFQGNSAPDKSGLPSDRFSAERTGGSVSTLTIQRTQQEDSAVYLCASSLTSIEELFFGEGSRLTVL.

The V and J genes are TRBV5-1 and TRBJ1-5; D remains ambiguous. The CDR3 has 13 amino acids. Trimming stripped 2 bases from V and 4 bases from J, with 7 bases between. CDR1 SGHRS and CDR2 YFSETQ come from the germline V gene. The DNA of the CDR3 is TGCGCCAGCAGCTTAGACGGGAATCAGCCCCAGCATTTT. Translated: CASSLDGNQPQHF.

The CDR3 is CASSKSREDETQYF. CDR3 sequence (DNA): TGTGCCAGCAGCAAATCTCGGGAGGATGAGACCCAGTACTTC. The J gene is TRBJ2-5, the V gene TRBV21-1; TRBD2, the table's D call, lacks a check against the DNA. TRBV21-1 is marked as a pseudogene. This CDR3 spans 14 amino acids.

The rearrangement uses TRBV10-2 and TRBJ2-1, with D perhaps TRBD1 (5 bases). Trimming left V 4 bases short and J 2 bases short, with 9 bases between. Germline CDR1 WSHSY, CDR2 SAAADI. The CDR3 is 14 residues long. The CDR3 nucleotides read TGCGCCAGCAGTGTGCCAGGGCCCTACAATGAGCAGTTCTTC. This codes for CASSVPGPYNEQFF.

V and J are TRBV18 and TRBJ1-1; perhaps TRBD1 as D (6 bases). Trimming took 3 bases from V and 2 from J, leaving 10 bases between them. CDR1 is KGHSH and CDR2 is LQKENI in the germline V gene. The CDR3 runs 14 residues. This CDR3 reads CASSPPQGNTEAFF. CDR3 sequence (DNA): TGTGCCAGCTCACCCCCACAGGGTAACACTGAAGCTTTCTTT.

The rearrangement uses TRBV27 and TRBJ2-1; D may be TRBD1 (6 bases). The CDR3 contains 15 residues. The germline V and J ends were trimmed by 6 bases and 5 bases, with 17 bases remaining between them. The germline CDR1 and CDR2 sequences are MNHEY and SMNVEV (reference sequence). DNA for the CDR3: TGTGCCAGCAGCCGAGGTAGGACAGCAGACAATGAGCAGTTCTTC. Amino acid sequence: CASSRGRTADNEQFF.

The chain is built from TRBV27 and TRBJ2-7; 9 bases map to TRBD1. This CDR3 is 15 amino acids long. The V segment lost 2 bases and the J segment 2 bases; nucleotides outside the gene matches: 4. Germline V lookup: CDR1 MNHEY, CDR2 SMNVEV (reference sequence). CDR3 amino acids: CASSLTGTGPYEQYF. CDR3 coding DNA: TGTGCCAGCAGTTTAACCGGGACAGGGCCCTACGAGCAGTACTTC.

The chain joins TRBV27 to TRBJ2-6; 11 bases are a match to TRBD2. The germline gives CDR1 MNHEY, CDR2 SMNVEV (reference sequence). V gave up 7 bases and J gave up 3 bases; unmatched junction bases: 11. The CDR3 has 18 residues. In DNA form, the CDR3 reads TGTGCCAGCACCAAAGCCGGACTAGCGGGCGGTGGGGCCAACGTCCTGACTTTC. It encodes CASTKAGLAGGGANVLTF.

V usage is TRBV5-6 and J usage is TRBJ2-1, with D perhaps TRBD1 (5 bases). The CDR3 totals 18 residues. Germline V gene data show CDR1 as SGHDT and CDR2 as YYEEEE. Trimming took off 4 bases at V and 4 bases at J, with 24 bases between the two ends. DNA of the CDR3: TGTGCCAGCAGCCGACTGATTCTGGGGCAGGACGGTTACAATGAGCAGTTCTTC. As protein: CASSRLILGQDGYNEQFF.

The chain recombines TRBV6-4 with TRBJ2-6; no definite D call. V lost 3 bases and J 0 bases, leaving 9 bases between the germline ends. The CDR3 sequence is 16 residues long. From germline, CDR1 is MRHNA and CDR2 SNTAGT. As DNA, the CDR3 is TGTGCCAGCAGTGATTCCCTTTACTCTGGGGCCAACGTCCTGACTTTC. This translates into CASSDSLYSGANVLTF.

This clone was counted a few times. The CDR3 DNA sequence: TGTGCCAGCAGCTTAGCGGGAGAAACCGGGGAGCTGTTTTTT. Translation gives CASSLAGETGELFF. The rearrangement links TRBV11-1 to TRBJ2-2, with D tentatively TRBD2 (5 bases). Trimming pared 0 bases from V and 5 bases from J, leaving 7 bases between. Germline values: CDR1 SGHAT, CDR2 FQDESV (reference sequence). CDR3 size: 14 residues.

In nucleotides, the CDR3 is TGTGCCAGCAGTGGCGCCCCGGGACAGATGAACACTGAAGCTTTCTTT. Protein sequence: CASSGAPGQMNTEAFF. V usage is TRBV6-6 and J usage is TRBJ1-1; TRBD1 matches 7 bases. J was trimmed by 0 bases and V by 5 bases; bases with no gene match: 9. The germline V gene has CDR1 MNHNY and CDR2 SVGAGI (reference sequence). CDR3 length: 16 residues.

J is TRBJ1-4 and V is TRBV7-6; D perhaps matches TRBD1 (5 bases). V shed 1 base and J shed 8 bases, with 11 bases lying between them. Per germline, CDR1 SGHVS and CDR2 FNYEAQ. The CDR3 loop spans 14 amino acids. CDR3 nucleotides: TGTGCCAGCAGCTTAGGGGGCTTGGGAGAAAAACTGTTTTTT. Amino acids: CASSLGGLGEKLFF. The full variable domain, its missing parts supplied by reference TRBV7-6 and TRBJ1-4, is GAGVSQSPRYKVTKRGQDVALRCDPISGHVSLYWYRQALGQGPEFLTYFNYEAQQDKSGLPNDRFSAERPEGSISTLTIQRTEQRDSAMYRCASSLGGLGEKLFFGSGTQLSVL.

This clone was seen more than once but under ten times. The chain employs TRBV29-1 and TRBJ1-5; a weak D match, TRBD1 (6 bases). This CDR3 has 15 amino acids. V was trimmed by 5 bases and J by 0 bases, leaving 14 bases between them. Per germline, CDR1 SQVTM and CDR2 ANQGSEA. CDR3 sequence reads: CSVTETGLSNQPQHF. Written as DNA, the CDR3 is TGCAGCGTTACGGAGACAGGACTTAGCAATCAGCCCCAGCATTTT.

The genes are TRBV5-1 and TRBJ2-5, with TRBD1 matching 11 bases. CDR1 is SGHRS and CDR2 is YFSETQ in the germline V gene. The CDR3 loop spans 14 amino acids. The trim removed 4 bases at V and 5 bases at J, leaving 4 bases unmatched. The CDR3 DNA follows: TGCGCCAGCAGCCCCGGACAGGGGGCTGAGACCCAGTACTTC. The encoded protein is CASSPGQGAETQYF.

The CDR3 region has the DNA TGTGCCAGCAGCTTAGCGGGAGGCTACGAGCAGTACTTC. This encodes CASSLAGGYEQYF. The chain has TRBV7-9 and TRBJ2-7, with D perhaps matching TRBD2 (6 bases). From germline, CDR1 is SEHNR and CDR2 FQNEAQ (reference sequence). Trimming took 0 bases from V and 3 from J, leaving 6 bases between them. The CDR3 consists of 13 residues.

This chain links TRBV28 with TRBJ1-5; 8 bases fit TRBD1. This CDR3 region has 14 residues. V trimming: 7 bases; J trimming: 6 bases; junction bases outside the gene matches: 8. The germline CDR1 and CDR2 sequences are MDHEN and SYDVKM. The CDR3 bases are TGTGCCAGCATGTTTTCAGGGGGCAGTCAGCCCCAGCATTTT. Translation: CASMFSGGSQPQHF.

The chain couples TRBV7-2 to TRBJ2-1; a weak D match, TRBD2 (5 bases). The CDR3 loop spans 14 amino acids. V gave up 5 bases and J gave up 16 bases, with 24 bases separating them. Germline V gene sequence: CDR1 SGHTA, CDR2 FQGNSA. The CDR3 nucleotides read TGTGCCAGCAGCCTTACCCCGGGGTCGGCGCGGGCCTTCTTC. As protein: CASSLTPGSARAFF.

CDR3: CASSLGELAWGETQYF. Written as DNA, the CDR3 is TGTGCCAGCAGCTTAGGTGAACTAGCTTGGGGAGAGACCCAGTACTTC. The chain is built from TRBV7-7 and TRBJ2-5, with a weak D call TRBD2 (6 bases). V was shortened by 1 base and J by 4 bases, with 16 bases between the two germline ends. Germline assignment: CDR1 SSHAT and CDR2 FNYEAQ (reference sequence). The CDR3 covers 16 residues. The whole variable domain, filled in from reference TRBV7-7 and TRBJ2-5, reads GAGVSQSPRYKVTKRGQDVTLRCDPISSHATLYWYQQALGQGPEFLTYFNYEAQPDKSGLPSDRFSAERPEGSISTLTIQRTEQRDSAMYRCASSLGELAWGETQYFGPGTRLLVL.

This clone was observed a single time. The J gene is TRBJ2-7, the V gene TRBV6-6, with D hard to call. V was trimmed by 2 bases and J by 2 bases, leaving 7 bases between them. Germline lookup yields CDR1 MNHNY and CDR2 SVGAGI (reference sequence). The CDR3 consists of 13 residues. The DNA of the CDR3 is TGTGCCAGCAGTTACGGGCTCACCTACGAGCAGTACTTC. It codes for CASSYGLTYEQYF.

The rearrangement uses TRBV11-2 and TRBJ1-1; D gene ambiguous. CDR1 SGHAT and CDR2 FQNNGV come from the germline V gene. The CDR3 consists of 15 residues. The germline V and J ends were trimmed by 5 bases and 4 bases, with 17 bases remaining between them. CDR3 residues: CASSLKREGSTEAFF. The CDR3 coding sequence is TGTGCCAGCAGCCTAAAAAGGGAAGGGAGCACTGAAGCTTTCTTT.

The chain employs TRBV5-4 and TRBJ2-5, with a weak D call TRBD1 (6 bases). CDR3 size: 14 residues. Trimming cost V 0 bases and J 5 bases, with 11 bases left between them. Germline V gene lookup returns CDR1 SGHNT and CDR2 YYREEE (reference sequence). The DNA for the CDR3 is TGTGCCAGCAGCTTGGCAGGGGCGAGGGAGACCCAGTACTTC. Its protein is CASSLAGARETQYF.

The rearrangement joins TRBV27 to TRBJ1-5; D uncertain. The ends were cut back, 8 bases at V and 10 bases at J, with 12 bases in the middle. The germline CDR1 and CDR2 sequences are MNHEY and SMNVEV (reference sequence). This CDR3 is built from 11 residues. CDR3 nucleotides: TGTGCCAGCCTTATCGCTAGTCCCCAGCATTTT. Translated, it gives CASLIASPQHF.

The CDR3 protein is CASSAATGTGAYEQYF. As DNA, the CDR3 is TGTGCCAGCAGCGCCGCCACCGGGACAGGAGCCTACGAGCAGTACTTC. The chain carries TRBV5-4 and TRBJ2-7; 8 positions agree with TRBD1. Trimming removed 4 bases from V and 2 bases from J; junction bases left unmatched: 11. There are 16 residues in the CDR3. In germline, CDR1 is SGHNT, CDR2 YYREEE (reference sequence).

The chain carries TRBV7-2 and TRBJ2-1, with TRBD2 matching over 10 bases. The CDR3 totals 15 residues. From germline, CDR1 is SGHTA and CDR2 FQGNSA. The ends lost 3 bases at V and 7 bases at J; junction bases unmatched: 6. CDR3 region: CASSFRAGGPNEQFF. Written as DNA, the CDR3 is TGTGCCAGCAGCTTCCGAGCGGGAGGGCCGAATGAGCAGTTCTTC.

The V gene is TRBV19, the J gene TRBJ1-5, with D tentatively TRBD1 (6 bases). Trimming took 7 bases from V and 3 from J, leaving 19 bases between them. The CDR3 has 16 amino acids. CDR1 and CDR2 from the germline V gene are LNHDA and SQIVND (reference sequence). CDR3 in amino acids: CASTPAPTGSNQPQHF. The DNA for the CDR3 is TGTGCCAGTACCCCGGCCCCCACAGGGTCCAATCAGCCCCAGCATTTT.

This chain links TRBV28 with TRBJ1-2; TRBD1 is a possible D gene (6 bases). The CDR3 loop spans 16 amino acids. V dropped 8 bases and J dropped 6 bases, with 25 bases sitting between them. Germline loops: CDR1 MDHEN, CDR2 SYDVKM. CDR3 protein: CASWFLGGGDIHGYTF. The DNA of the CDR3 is TGTGCCAGCTGGTTTCTGGGAGGGGGTGACATTCATGGCTACACCTTC.